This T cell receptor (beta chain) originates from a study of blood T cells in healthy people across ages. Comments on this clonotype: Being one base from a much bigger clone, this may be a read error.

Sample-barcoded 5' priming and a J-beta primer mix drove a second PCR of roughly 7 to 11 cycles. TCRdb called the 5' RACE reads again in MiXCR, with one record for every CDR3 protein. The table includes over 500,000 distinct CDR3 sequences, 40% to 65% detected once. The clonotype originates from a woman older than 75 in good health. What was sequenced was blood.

The CDR3 sequence is CASSVEERNEQFF. CDR3 nucleotides: TGTGCCAGCAGCGTAGAGGAGAGAAATGAGCAGTTCTTC. The gene calls are TRBV7-9 and TRBJ2-1; no firm D call. V was cut by 5 bases and J by 7 bases, with 12 bases left in between. CDR3 length: 13 amino acids. The germline V gene has CDR1 SEHNR and CDR2 FQNEAQ (reference sequence).